These T cell receptor beta chains were read from a single sample in a study of shared clonotypes between healthy human individuals. Method: immunoSEQ multiplex PCR; TCRdb's copy keeps in-frame clones and lacks some. Of 2 million to 3 million clones in the sample, approximately 94% were seen once. The specimen sequenced was naive CD4+ T cells from PBMCs. The receptors stem from a young man in good health. Some clones in this sample may be carry-over from other donors' samples. Both conserved end residues are trimmed from each CDR3. A D gene is named only where the DNA matches it firmly. The size field is filled for only some rows; it gives once, few, many or a size class.

v_gene: TRBV2
abundance: NA
j_gene: TRBJ1-5
d_gene: NA
CDR3aa: ASSEARRDNQPQH

v_gene: TRBV15
abundance: once
j_gene: TRBJ2-4
d_gene: NA
CDR3aa: ATSPRTNLAKNIQY

v_gene: TRBV5-1
abundance: NA
j_gene: TRBJ2-3
d_gene: NA
CDR3aa: ASSFAGPVGDTQY

v_gene: TRBV6-1
abundance: NA
j_gene: TRBJ1-5
d_gene: TRBD1
CDR3aa: ASSHGQGRNQPQH

v_gene: TRBV7-8
abundance: NA
j_gene: TRBJ2-5
d_gene: TRBD1
CDR3aa: ASSWTGIGETQY

v_gene: TRBV5-1
abundance: NA
j_gene: TRBJ2-3
d_gene: NA
CDR3aa: ASSRSSGDTQY

v_gene: TRBV25-1
abundance: NA
j_gene: TRBJ2-5
d_gene: NA
CDR3aa: ASSPSGKGPRETQY

v_gene: TRBV30
abundance: once
j_gene: TRBJ2-4
d_gene: TRBD2
CDR3aa: ACTAGVSAKNIQY

v_gene: TRBV28
abundance: NA
j_gene: TRBJ2-1
d_gene: NA
CDR3aa: ASSPAGYNEQF

v_gene: TRBV6-6
abundance: NA
j_gene: TRBJ1-5
d_gene: TRBD1
CDR3aa: ASSWTGGEGNQPQH

v_gene: TRBV28
abundance: NA
j_gene: TRBJ2-2
d_gene: TRBD1
CDR3aa: ASRHPGQGNTGELF

v_gene: TRBV7-2
abundance: NA
j_gene: TRBJ2-5
d_gene: NA
CDR3aa: ASSSSWGETQY

v_gene: TRBV5-4
abundance: once
j_gene: TRBJ2-7
d_gene: TRBD2
CDR3aa: ASSLGTSGRSYEQY

v_gene: TRBV5-4
abundance: NA
j_gene: TRBJ2-7
d_gene: NA
CDR3aa: ASSRGLPPYEQY

v_gene: TRBV4-2
abundance: NA
j_gene: TRBJ2-3
d_gene: TRBD2
CDR3aa: ASMLASGSTDTQY

v_gene: TRBV11-2
abundance: NA
j_gene: TRBJ2-7
d_gene: NA
CDR3aa: ASSPGSSYEQY

v_gene: TRBV28
abundance: once
j_gene: TRBJ2-2
d_gene: NA
CDR3aa: ASGSGELF

v_gene: TRBV6-6
abundance: NA
j_gene: TRBJ1-2
d_gene: NA
CDR3aa: ASSYGAGWVYGYT

v_gene: TRBV27
abundance: NA
j_gene: TRBJ2-7
d_gene: TRBD2
CDR3aa: ASSFVWLAGPYEQY

v_gene: TRBV29-1
abundance: NA
j_gene: TRBJ1-1
d_gene: NA
CDR3aa: SVAREGTEAF

v_gene: TRBV5-1
abundance: NA
j_gene: TRBJ2-5
d_gene: NA
CDR3aa: ASSLAPWAGRETQY

v_gene: TRBV15
abundance: NA
j_gene: TRBJ2-1
d_gene: NA
CDR3aa: ATSRDRVPPDEQF

v_gene: TRBV2
abundance: few
j_gene: TRBJ2-7
d_gene: TRBD2
CDR3aa: ASNRGVEQY

v_gene: TRBV7-8
abundance: NA
j_gene: TRBJ1-2
d_gene: NA
CDR3aa: ASSEGRSYT

v_gene: TRBV4-2
abundance: NA
j_gene: TRBJ1-1
d_gene: NA
CDR3aa: ASSQVLQGFPAF

v_gene: TRBV25-1
abundance: NA
j_gene: TRBJ2-1
d_gene: TRBD2
CDR3aa: ASSSTSGTFYNEQF

v_gene: TRBV11-2
abundance: NA
j_gene: TRBJ2-1
d_gene: TRBD2
CDR3aa: ASSLALAGGGYNEQF

v_gene: TRBV19
abundance: NA
j_gene: TRBJ1-5
d_gene: NA
CDR3aa: ASSMTDNQPQH

v_gene: TRBV6-6
abundance: NA
j_gene: NA
d_gene: NA
CDR3aa: ASNFGGSSFVEQY

v_gene: TRBV5-1
abundance: NA
j_gene: TRBJ2-5
d_gene: TRBD1
CDR3aa: ASSTGQPGETQY

v_gene: TRBV5-1
abundance: NA
j_gene: TRBJ1-5
d_gene: NA
CDR3aa: ASSLVPISGNQPQH

v_gene: TRBV2
abundance: NA
j_gene: TRBJ2-1
d_gene: TRBD1
CDR3aa: ASSWTGGNEQF

v_gene: TRBV5-1
abundance: NA
j_gene: TRBJ2-2
d_gene: NA
CDR3aa: ASSLNSVNTGELF

v_gene: TRBV30
abundance: NA
j_gene: TRBJ2-1
d_gene: NA
CDR3aa: ATTGAISYNEQF

v_gene: TRBV18
abundance: NA
j_gene: TRBJ1-4
d_gene: NA
CDR3aa: ASSPRSLREKLF

v_gene: TRBV19
abundance: NA
j_gene: TRBJ1-4
d_gene: NA
CDR3aa: ASSIRRTVATNEKLF

v_gene: TRBV5-1
abundance: NA
j_gene: TRBJ2-3
d_gene: TRBD2
CDR3aa: ASSLLAGDGDTQY

v_gene: TRBV5-1
abundance: few
j_gene: TRBJ2-2
d_gene: NA
CDR3aa: ASSRNRAENTGELF

v_gene: TRBV27
abundance: NA
j_gene: TRBJ1-3
d_gene: NA
CDR3aa: ASSLLTGHSSGNTIY

v_gene: TRBV20-1
abundance: NA
j_gene: TRBJ2-3
d_gene: NA
CDR3aa: SARWGDTQY

v_gene: TRBV28
abundance: NA
j_gene: TRBJ2-7
d_gene: TRBD1
CDR3aa: ASALPGQGYEQY

v_gene: TRBV11-2
abundance: NA
j_gene: TRBJ2-1
d_gene: NA
CDR3aa: ASSLIRQGIGEQF

v_gene: TRBV7-9
abundance: NA
j_gene: TRBJ2-5
d_gene: NA
CDR3aa: ASSLEWEETQY

v_gene: TRBV28
abundance: NA
j_gene: TRBJ1-2
d_gene: NA
CDR3aa: ASRRYRVGYGYT

v_gene: TRBV29-1
abundance: NA
j_gene: TRBJ1-1
d_gene: TRBD1
CDR3aa: SVKGQDGAGTGRTEAF

v_gene: TRBV5-1
abundance: NA
j_gene: TRBJ1-1
d_gene: TRBD1
CDR3aa: ASSFTGTGLTEAF

v_gene: TRBV21-1
abundance: once
j_gene: TRBJ2-7
d_gene: NA
CDR3aa: ASSKVPLLGTFSYEQY

v_gene: TRBV7-2
abundance: NA
j_gene: TRBJ2-5
d_gene: NA
CDR3aa: ASSLVPSPGGETQY

v_gene: TRBV5-1
abundance: once
j_gene: TRBJ2-1
d_gene: TRBD2
CDR3aa: ASSKEGGLAGASYNEQF

v_gene: TRBV5-4
abundance: NA
j_gene: TRBJ2-7
d_gene: NA
CDR3aa: ASSFLGGRYEQY

v_gene: TRBV5-1
abundance: NA
j_gene: TRBJ2-7
d_gene: NA
CDR3aa: ASSGGGGSSYEQY

v_gene: TRBV6-1
abundance: NA
j_gene: TRBJ2-7
d_gene: TRBD2
CDR3aa: ASSEVGGSSYEQY

v_gene: TRBV28
abundance: NA
j_gene: TRBJ2-2
d_gene: NA
CDR3aa: ASSLGGTGELF

v_gene: TRBV7-2
abundance: NA
j_gene: TRBJ2-7
d_gene: TRBD2
CDR3aa: ASRTSGTTYEQY

v_gene: TRBV5-1
abundance: NA
j_gene: TRBJ1-5
d_gene: TRBD1
CDR3aa: ASSSGQGNQPQH